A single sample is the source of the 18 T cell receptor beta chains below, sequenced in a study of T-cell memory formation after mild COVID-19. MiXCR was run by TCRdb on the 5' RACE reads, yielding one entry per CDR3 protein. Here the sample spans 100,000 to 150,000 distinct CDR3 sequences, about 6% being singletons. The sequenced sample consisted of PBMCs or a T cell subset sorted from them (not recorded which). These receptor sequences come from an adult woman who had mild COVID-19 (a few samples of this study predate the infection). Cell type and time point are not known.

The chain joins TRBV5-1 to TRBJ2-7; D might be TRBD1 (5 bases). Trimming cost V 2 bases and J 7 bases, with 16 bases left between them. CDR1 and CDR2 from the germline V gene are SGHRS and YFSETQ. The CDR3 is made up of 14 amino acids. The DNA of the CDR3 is TGCGCCAGCAGCTTCCGTAAGGGGTTGGAGGAGCAGTACTTC. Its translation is CASSFRKGLEEQYF.

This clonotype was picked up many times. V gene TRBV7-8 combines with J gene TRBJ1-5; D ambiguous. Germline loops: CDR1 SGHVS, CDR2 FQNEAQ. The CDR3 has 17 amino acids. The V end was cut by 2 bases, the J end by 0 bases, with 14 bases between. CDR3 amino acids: CASSLFTAPNSNQPQHF. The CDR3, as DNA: TGTGCCAGCAGCTTATTCACAGCCCCGAATAGCAATCAGCCCCAGCATTTT.

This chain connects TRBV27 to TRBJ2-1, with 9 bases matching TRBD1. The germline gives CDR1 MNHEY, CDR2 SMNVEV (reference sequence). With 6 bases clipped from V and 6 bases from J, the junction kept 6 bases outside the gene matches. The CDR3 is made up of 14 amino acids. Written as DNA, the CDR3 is TGTGCCAGCAGCCGGGACAGGGAGGCCAATGAGCAGTTCTTC. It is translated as CASSRDREANEQFF.

The CDR3 DNA follows: TGTGCCAGCAGCTTAGCGGCAGCAACCGGGGAGCTGTTTTTT. Amino acid sequence: CASSLAAATGELFF. This rearrangement joins TRBV11-2 to TRBJ2-2; D not certain. Trimming stripped 1 base from V and 5 bases from J, with 8 bases between. CDR1 is SGHAT, CDR2 FQNNGV, per germline. The CDR3 loop spans 14 amino acids.

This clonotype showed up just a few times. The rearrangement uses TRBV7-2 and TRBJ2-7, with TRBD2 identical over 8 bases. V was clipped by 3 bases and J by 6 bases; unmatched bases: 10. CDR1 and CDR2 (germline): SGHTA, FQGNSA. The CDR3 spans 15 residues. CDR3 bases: TGTGCCAGCAGCTTCCCAGCGGGAGCCTTTGGCGAGCAGTACTTC. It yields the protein CASSFPAGAFGEQYF.

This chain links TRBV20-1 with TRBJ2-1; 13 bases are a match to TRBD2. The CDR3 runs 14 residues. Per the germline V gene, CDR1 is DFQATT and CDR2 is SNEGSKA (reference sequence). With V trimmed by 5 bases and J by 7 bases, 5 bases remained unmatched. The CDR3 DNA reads TGCAGTGCTTCACGGACTAGCGGGAGAAATGAGCAGTTCTTC. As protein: CSASRTSGRNEQFF.

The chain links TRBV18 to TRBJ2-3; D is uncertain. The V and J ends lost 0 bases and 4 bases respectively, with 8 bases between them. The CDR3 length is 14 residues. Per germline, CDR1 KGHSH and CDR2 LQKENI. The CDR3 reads CASSPPHSADTQYF. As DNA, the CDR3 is TGTGCCAGCTCACCACCACACAGTGCAGATACGCAGTATTTT.

CDR3 amino acids: CASSRRDSGRNQPQHF. In DNA form, the CDR3 reads TGTGCCAGTAGTCGACGGGACAGCGGGCGCAATCAGCCCCAGCATTTT. The V and J genes are TRBV19 and TRBJ1-5; 7 bases line up with TRBD1. The germline V gene has CDR1 LNHDA and CDR2 SQIVND (reference sequence). CDR3 length: 16 amino acids. Trimming removed 5 bases from V and 2 bases from J; junction bases left unmatched: 9.

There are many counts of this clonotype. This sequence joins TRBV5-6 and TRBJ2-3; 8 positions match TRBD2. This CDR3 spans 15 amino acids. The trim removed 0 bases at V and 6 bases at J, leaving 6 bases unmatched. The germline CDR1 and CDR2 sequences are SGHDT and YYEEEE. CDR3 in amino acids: CASSLGSGARDTQYF. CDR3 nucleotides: TGTGCCAGCAGCTTGGGTAGCGGGGCCCGGGATACGCAGTATTTT.

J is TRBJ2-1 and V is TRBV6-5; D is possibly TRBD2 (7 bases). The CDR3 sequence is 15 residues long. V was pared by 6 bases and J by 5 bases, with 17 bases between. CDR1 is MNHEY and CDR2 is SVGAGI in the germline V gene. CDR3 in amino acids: CASRAGGGPDNEQFF. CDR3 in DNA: TGTGCCAGCAGGGCGGGCGGGGGCCCTGACAATGAGCAGTTCTTC.

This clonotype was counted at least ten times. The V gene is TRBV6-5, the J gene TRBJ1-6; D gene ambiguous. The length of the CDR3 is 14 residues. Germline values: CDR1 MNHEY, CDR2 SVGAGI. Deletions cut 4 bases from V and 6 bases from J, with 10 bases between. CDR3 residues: CASSSQDLNSPLHF. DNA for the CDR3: TGTGCCAGCAGTTCCCAGGATCTTAATTCACCCCTCCACTTT.

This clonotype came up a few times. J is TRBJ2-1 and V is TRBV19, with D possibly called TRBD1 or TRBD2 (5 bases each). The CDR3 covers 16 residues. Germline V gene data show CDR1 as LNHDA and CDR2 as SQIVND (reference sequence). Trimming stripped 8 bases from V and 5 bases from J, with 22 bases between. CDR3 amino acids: CASCTGTPLGNNEQFF. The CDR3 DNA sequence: TGTGCCAGTTGTACCGGGACCCCGCTGGGGAACAATGAGCAGTTCTTC. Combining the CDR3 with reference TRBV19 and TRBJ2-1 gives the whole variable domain DGGITQSPKYLFRKEGQNVTLSCEQNLNHDAMYWYRQDPGQGLRLIYYSQIVNDFQKGDIAEGYSVSREKKESFPLTVTSAQKNPTAFYLCASCTGTPLGNNEQFFGPGTRLTVL.

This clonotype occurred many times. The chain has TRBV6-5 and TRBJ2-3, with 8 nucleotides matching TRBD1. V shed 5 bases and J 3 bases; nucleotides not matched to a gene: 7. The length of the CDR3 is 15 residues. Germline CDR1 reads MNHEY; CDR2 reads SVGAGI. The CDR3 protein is CASSVDRVATDTQYF. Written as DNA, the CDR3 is TGTGCCAGCAGTGTGGACAGGGTCGCAACAGATACGCAGTATTTT.

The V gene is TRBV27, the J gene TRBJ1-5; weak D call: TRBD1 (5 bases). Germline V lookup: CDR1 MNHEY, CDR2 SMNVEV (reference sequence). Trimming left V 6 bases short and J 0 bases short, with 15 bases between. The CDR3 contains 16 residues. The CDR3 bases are TGTGCCAGCAGCCCTCGGGCAGGGCGTAGCAATCAGCCCCAGCATTTT. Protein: CASSPRAGRSNQPQHF.

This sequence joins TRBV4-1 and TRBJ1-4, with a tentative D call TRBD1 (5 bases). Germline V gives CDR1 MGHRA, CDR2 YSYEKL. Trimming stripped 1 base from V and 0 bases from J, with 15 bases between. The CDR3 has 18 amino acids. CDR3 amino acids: CASSQGPLGGATNEKLFF. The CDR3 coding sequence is TGCGCCAGCAGCCAAGGCCCTCTTGGGGGAGCAACTAATGAAAAACTGTTTTTT.

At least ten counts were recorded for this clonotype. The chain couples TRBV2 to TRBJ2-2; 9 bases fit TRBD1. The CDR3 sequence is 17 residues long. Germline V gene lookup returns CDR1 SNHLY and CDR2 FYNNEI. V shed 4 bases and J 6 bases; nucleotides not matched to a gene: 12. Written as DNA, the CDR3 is TGTGCCAGCAGTGGGGACAGGGCTTTGGGGAGTGCCGGGGAGCTGTTTTTT. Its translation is CASSGDRALGSAGELFF.

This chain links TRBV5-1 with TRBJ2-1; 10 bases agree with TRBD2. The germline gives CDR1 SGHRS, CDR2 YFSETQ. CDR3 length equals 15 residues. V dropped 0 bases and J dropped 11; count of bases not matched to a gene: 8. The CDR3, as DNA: TGCGCCAGCAGCTTGGATCTAGCGGGAGCCTCCCAGCAGTTCTTC. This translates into CASSLDLAGASQQFF.

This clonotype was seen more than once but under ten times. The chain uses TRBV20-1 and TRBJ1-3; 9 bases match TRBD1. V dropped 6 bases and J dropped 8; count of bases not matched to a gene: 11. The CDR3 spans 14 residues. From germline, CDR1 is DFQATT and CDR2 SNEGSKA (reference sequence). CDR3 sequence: CSAGDREVRHTIYF. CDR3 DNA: TGCAGTGCCGGGGACAGGGAGGTTAGACACACCATATATTTT.